This T cell receptor (beta chain) was captured by sequencing in a study of cytomegalovirus exposure and HLA in healthy donors. The overall study: Researchers found that less than 90% of fewer than 450 genotyped donors fell within the Caucasian-associated ancestry cluster. Overall study results and limits: CMV serostatus stood as the only immune exposure information on hand. Later analysis associated a missense DCLRE1C variant with TCR beta V- and J-gene trimming.

PCR involved 60 Vbeta and 13 Jbeta primers. Sequenced by immunoSEQ multiplex PCR; TCRdb stores in-frame clones only, minus some. The sample has about 150,000 clones, around 84% seen once; the top ten hold 1.5% to 2.5%. As to this clone: The antigen remains unidentified.

From germline, CDR1 is LNHDA and CDR2 SQIVND (reference sequence). Trimming shortened V by 3 bases and J by 2 bases, and 13 bases separated the two germline ends. The CDR3 is 15 residues long. Sampled while nominally healthy, donors likely had unrecorded immune exposures. The receptor's source is a man between 18 and 35 years old in good health and CMV-seronegative. Sequencing was carried out using PBMCs. V and J are TRBV19 and TRBJ1-1, with a weak D call TRBD1 (6 bases). The CDR3 spells CASSIGGTANTEAFF. CDR3 sequence (DNA): TGTGCCAGTAGTATTGGGGGCACGGCCAACACTGAAGCTTTCTTT.